This T cell receptor (beta chain) was retrieved from a study of T cells after yellow fever vaccination. Study results and caveats: Abundant clonotypes (contaminants from the bulk population) could be present in FACS-sorted repertoires. Reappearance after the booster was seen for most primary-vaccination clones, at 95% to 98% CD4 and 80% to 90% CD8.

In the case of this clonotype: Its target is not known.

The ends lost 0 bases at V and 13 bases at J; junction bases unmatched: 4. The CDR3 is made up of 13 amino acids. Germline lookup yields CDR1 SGHAT and CDR2 FQDESV (reference sequence). TCRdb re-called the 5' RACE reads with MiXCR, one entry per CDR3 protein. The table includes approximately 260,000 distinct CDR3 sequences, roughly 13% detected once. The sequencing used CD4+ T cells sorted from PBMCs, collected 45 days after the yellow fever booster vaccination. V is TRBV11-1 and J is TRBJ2-1; TRBD1 matches 9 bases. The sequence was obtained from a man aged 30 to 45 who received the YFV17D yellow fever vaccine. The CDR3 DNA reads as TGTGCCAGCAGCTTAGCGATGGGACAGGGTCAGTTCTTC. Encoded protein: CASSLAMGQGQFF. Full variable domain (outside the CDR3, taken from reference TRBV11-1 and TRBJ2-1): EAEVAQSPRYKITEKSQAVAFWCDPISGHATLYWYRQILGQGPELLVQFQDESVVDDSQLPKDRFSAERLKGVDSTLKIQPAELGDSAMYLCASSLAMGQGQFFGPGTRLTVL.